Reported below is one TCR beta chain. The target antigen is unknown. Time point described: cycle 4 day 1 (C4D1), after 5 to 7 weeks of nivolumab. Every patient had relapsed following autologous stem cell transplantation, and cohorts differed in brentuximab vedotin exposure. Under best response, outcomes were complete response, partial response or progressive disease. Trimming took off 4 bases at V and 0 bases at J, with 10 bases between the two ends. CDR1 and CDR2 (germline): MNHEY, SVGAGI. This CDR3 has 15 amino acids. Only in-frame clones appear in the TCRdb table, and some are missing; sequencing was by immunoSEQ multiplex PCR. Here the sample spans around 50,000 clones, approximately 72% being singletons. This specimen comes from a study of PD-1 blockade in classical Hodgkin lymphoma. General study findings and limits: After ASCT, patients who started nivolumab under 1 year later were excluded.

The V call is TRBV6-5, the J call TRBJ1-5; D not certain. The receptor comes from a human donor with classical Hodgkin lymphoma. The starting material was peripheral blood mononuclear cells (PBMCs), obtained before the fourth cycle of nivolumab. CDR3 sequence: CASSSSRYSNQPQHF. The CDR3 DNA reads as TGTGCCAGCAGTTCCTCGAGATATAGCAATCAGCCCCAGCATTTT.